The entry below describes one T cell receptor beta chain. The data originate from a study of blood T cell repertoires in COVID-19. On the study more broadly: Sites across the United States, Italy and Spain contributed samples from acute and convalescent COVID-19. T cells, B-cell-depleted T cells, or PBMCs provided the cDNA or gDNA that served as material.

As processed by the authors: For nucleated cells, counts were estimated from reference gene primer amplification. The method was immunoSEQ multiplex PCR; TCRdb's version includes in-frame clones alone and lacks a portion of them. From that table come the V and J calls and clone size; the DNA was used to work out D and trimming. The sample shows around 140,000 clones, about 89% of them seen only once. The ends were cut back, 0 bases at V and 6 bases at J, with 8 bases in the middle. The CDR3 consists of 13 residues. CDR1 is GTSNPN, CDR2 SVGIG, per germline (reference sequence). This clonotype was obtained from a man in his sixties who had recovered from COVID-19. The sequenced material came from PBMCs or T cells enriched from blood (not recorded which). The chain carries TRBV30 and TRBJ2-2; D is possibly TRBD1 (6 bases). The CDR3 DNA follows: TGTGCCTGGAGTGTACAGGGCCCCGGGGAGCTGTTTTTT. Its protein product is CAWSVQGPGELFF.